The 17 T cell receptor beta chains below were found in one sample sequenced in a study of blood T cells in healthy people across ages. With a J-beta primer mix and a sample-barcoded 5' primer, a second PCR ran roughly 6 to 11 cycles. TCRdb re-derived calls from the 5' RACE reads in MiXCR, one entry per CDR3 protein. The data contain roughly 1,800,000 distinct CDR3 sequences, roughly 52% of them singletons. Sequencing input: blood. The receptors derive from a woman in her thirties or forties in good health.

This clonotype was observed a few times. The rearrangement uses TRBV29-1 and TRBJ1-4; D not resolved. The CDR3 is 12 amino acids. With 2 bases removed from V and 6 bases from J, the gap between germline ends came to 7 bases. Germline V lookup: CDR1 SQVTM, CDR2 ANQGSEA. The chain's CDR3 is CSVETGDEKLFF. CDR3 DNA sequence: TGCAGCGTTGAAACTGGGGATGAAAAACTGTTTTTT.

This chain connects TRBV29-1 to TRBJ1-2; 7 bases are a match to TRBD1. V lost 7 bases to trimming and J lost 6 bases; unmatched junction nucleotides: 8. CDR3 length: 12 amino acids. CDR1 and CDR2 from the germline V gene are SQVTM and ANQGSEA. Here the CDR3 DNA reads TGCAGCGGGGCTTTAGGGGGCAATGGCTACACCTTC. Amino acid sequence: CSGALGGNGYTF.

This chain uses TRBV6-2 or TRBV6-3 with TRBJ2-7; either TRBD1 or TRBD2 may fit D (5 bases each). The germline V and J ends were trimmed by 6 bases and 2 bases, with 20 bases remaining between them. Germline V gene sequence: CDR1 MNHEY, CDR2 SVGEGT. This CDR3 is built from 16 residues. The DNA for the CDR3 is TGTGCCAGCAGGATGGTCGGTGGGACCGCAACCTACGAGCAGTACTTC. This codes for CASRMVGGTATYEQYF.

J is TRBJ2-5 and V is TRBV29-1; 13 nucleotides align to TRBD2. Germline V gives CDR1 SQVTM, CDR2 ANQGSEA. The CDR3 loop spans 13 amino acids. J gave up 11 bases and V 8 bases, and 11 bases lay outside the gene matches. The CDR3 DNA sequence: TGCAGCTTTCGACTAGCGGGGGGTATGAAGCAGTACTTC. Its protein product is CSFRLAGGMKQYF. The full variable domain, rest sourced from reference TRBV29-1 and TRBJ2-5, is SAVISQKPSRDICQRGTSLTIQCQVDSQVTMMFWYRQQPGQSLTLIATANQGSEATYESGFVIDKFPISRPNLTFSTLTVSNMSPEDSSIYLCSFRLAGGMKQYFGPGTRLLVL.

The rearrangement uses TRBV6-2 or TRBV6-3 and TRBJ1-1, with D unclear. This CDR3 region has 12 residues. The germline V gene has CDR1 MNHEY and CDR2 SVGEGT. V lost 2 bases and J 10 bases, leaving 11 bases between the germline ends. The CDR3 protein is CASSYPRTRAFF. The CDR3 nucleotides read TGTGCCAGCAGTTACCCGAGAACGAGAGCTTTCTTT.

The CDR3 DNA is TGTGCCAGCAGCTTTAGTGGGACCCGGGACAGGGGGCCAAACGAGCAGTACTTC. Amino acid sequence: CASSFSGTRDRGPNEQYF. The chain recombines TRBV7-9 with TRBJ2-7; TRBD1 aligns across 12 bases. CDR3 length: 18 residues. Germline-derived CDR1 and CDR2 are SEHNR and FQNEAQ (reference sequence). V was pared by 3 bases and J by 5 bases, with 14 bases of the junction left unmatched.

The chain employs TRBV13 and TRBJ2-5; D is ambiguous. The V gene lost 5 bases and the J gene lost 5 bases, with 12 bases spanning the gap. Germline CDR1 PRHDT, CDR2 FYEKMQ (reference sequence). The CDR3 extends over 13 amino acids. Here the CDR3 DNA reads TGTGCCAGCAGCGGCAGGATTAGGGAGACCCAGTACTTC. Its translation: CASSGRIRETQYF.

The sample holds one count of this clonotype. This chain links TRBV5-1 with TRBJ2-3, with 8 bases lining up with TRBD1. This CDR3 spans 16 amino acids. J was trimmed by 1 base and V by 3 bases; bases with no gene match: 7. Germline V gene data show CDR1 as SGHRS and CDR2 as YFSETQ. The CDR3 protein is CASSSSGTGRTDTQYF. Written as DNA, the CDR3 is TGCGCCAGCAGCTCTTCCGGGACAGGACGCACAGATACGCAGTATTTT.

V gene TRBV9 combines with J gene TRBJ2-3; D gene ambiguous. CDR1 and CDR2 from the germline V gene are SGDLS and YYNGEE. V lost 4 bases to trimming and J lost 0 bases, with 15 bases between them. The CDR3 has 16 amino acids. This CDR3 is CASSTRRTESTDTQYF. As DNA, the CDR3 is TGTGCCAGCAGCACGCGACGGACGGAGAGCACAGATACGCAGTATTTT. Filled out from reference TRBV9 and TRBJ2-3, the complete variable domain reads DSGVTQTPKHLITATGQRVTLRCSPRSGDLSVYWYQQSLDQGLQFLIQYYNGEERAKGNILERFSAQQFPDLHSELNLSSLELGDSALYFCASSTRRTESTDTQYFGPGTRLTVL.

The J gene is TRBJ2-3, the V gene TRBV28; 7 positions match TRBD1. Trimming removed 5 bases from V and 2 bases from J; junction bases left unmatched: 13. CDR1 MDHEN and CDR2 SYDVKM come from the germline V gene. The length of the CDR3 is 17 residues. CDR3 coding DNA: TGTGCCAGCAGTACCCAACCGGGACAGCCTTCCACAGATACGCAGTATTTT. Amino acids: CASSTQPGQPSTDTQYF.

The chain employs TRBV12-3 or TRBV12-4 and TRBJ2-2; 10 bases match TRBD2. Unmatched junction bases numbered 5, after V lost 6 bases and J lost 1 base. The CDR3 has 16 amino acids. Here the CDR3 reads CASSRRLAGNTGELFF. The CDR3 DNA is TGTGCCAGCAGCCGCAGACTAGCGGGGAACACCGGGGAGCTGTTTTTT.

This rearrangement joins TRBV5-1 to TRBJ2-6, with D uncertain. V was trimmed by 4 bases and J by 0 bases, leaving 8 bases between them. The CDR3 consists of 15 residues. Germline-derived CDR1 and CDR2 are SGHRS and YFSETQ. CDR3 nucleotide sequence: TGCGCCAGCAGCCCCATAAACTCTGGGGCCAACGTCCTGACTTTC. This gives the protein CASSPINSGANVLTF.

The rearrangement uses TRBV7-2 and TRBJ1-2, with a possible D match to TRBD1 (5 bases). CDR3 length: 13 residues. CDR1 and CDR2 from the germline V gene are SGHTA and FQGNSA. V was trimmed by 5 bases and J by 3 bases, leaving 10 bases between them. CDR3 sequence reads: CASSTRADYGYTF. CDR3 nucleotide sequence: TGTGCCAGCAGCACCAGGGCTGACTATGGCTACACCTTC.

V and J are TRBV10-2 and TRBJ2-4; 10 nucleotides agree with TRBD2. The tail of the sequence fits TRBJ2-7 better, so the J call may be wrong. Germline V lookup: CDR1 WSHSY, CDR2 SAAADI. This CDR3 has 15 residues. In nucleotides, the CDR3 is TGCGCCAGCAGTGCTATCCTAGCGGGGGACTACGAGCAGTACTTC. Its translation: CASSAILAGDYEQYF.

This chain connects TRBV6-6 to TRBJ2-7, with TRBD2 matching over 13 bases. The germline CDR1 and CDR2 sequences are MNHNY and SVGAGI (reference sequence). The ends lost 7 bases at V and 2 bases at J; junction bases unmatched: 5. The CDR3 covers 15 residues. The CDR3 DNA reads as TGTGCCAGCAAACGACTAGCGGGGGGCACCTACGAGCAGTACTTC. Encoded protein: CASKRLAGGTYEQYF.

CDR3 in amino acids: CASSEFRVGDTQYF. CDR3 DNA: TGTGCCAGCAGTGAATTCAGGGTGGGAGATACGCAGTATTTT. The rearrangement links TRBV25-1 to TRBJ2-3; D may be TRBD1 (5 bases). In germline, CDR1 is MGHDK, CDR2 SYGVNS. Deletions cut 1 base from V and 5 bases from J, with 10 bases between. This CDR3 has 14 residues.

This clonotype turned up a few times. The chain recombines TRBV20-1 with TRBJ2-5; 7 bases map to TRBD2. The CDR3 loop spans 14 amino acids. V shed 2 bases and J 4 bases; nucleotides not matched to a gene: 7. Looked up from germline, CDR1 is DFQATT and CDR2 is SNEGSKA (reference sequence). CDR3 in amino acids: CSARRGGLRETQYF. The CDR3 DNA sequence: TGCAGTGCTAGAAGGGGAGGGTTGAGAGAGACCCAGTACTTC.